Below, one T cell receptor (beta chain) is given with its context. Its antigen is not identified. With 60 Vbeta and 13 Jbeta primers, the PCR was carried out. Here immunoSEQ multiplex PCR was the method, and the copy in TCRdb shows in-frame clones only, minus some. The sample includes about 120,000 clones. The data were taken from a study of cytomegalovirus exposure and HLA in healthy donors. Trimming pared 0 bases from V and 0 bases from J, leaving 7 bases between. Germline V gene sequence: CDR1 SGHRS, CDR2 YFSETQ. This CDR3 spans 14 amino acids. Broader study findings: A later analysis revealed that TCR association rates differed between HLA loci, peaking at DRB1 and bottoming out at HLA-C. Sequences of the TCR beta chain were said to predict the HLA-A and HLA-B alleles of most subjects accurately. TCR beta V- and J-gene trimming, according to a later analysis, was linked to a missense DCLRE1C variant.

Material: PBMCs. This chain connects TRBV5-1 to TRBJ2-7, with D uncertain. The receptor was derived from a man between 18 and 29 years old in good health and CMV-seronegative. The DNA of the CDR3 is TGCGCCAGCAGCTTGGGCTCACTCTCCTACGAGCAGTACTTC. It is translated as CASSLGSLSYEQYF.